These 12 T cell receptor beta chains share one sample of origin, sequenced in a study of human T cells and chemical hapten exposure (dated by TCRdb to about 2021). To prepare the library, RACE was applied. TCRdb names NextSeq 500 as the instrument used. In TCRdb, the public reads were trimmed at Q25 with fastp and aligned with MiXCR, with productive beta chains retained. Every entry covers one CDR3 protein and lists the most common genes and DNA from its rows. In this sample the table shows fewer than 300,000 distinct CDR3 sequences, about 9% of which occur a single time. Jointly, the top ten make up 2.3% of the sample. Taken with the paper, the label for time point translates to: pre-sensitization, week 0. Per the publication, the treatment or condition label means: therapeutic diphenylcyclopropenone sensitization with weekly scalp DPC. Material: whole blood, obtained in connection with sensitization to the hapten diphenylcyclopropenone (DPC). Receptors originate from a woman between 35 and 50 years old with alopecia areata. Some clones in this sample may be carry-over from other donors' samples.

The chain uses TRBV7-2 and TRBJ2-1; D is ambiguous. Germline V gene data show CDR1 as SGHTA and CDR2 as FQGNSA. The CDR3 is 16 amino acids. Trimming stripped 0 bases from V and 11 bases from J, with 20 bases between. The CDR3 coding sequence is TGTGCCAGCAGCTTAGCGCGTACGCGACAAGGCCCCCAGCAGTTCTTC. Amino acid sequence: CASSLARTRQGPQQFF.

The CDR3 protein is CASSPVGGNLETQYF. In DNA, the CDR3 is TGTGCCAGCAGCCCCGTAGGTGGAAATCTAGAGACCCAGTACTTC. The V call is TRBV11-1, the J call TRBJ2-5; D not resolved. This CDR3 is built from 15 residues. The germline V gene encodes CDR1 SGHAT and CDR2 FQDESV (reference sequence). V was cut by 5 bases and J by 4 bases, with 17 bases left in between.

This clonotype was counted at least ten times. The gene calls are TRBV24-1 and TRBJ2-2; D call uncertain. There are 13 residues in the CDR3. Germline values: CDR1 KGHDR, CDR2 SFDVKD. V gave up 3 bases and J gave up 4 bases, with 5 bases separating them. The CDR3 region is CATSDRSTGELFF. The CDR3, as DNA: TGTGCCACCAGTGATCGGTCCACCGGGGAGCTGTTTTTT.

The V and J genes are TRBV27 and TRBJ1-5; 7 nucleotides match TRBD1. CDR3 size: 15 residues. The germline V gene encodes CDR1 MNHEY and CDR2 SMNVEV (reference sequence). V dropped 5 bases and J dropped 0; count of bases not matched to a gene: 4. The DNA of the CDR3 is TGTGCCAGCAGTAACGACAGGGTTAGCAATCAGCCCCAGCATTTT. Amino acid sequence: CASSNDRVSNQPQHF.

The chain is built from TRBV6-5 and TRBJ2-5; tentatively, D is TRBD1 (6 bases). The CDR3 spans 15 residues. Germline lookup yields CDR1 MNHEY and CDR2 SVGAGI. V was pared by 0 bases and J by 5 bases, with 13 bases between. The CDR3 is CASSYSLRGAETQYF. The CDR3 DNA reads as TGTGCCAGCAGTTACTCGCTCAGGGGCGCGGAGACCCAGTACTTC.

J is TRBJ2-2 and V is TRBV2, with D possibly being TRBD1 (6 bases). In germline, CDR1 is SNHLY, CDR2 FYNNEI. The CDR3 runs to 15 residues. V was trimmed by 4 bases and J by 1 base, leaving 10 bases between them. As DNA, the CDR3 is TGTGCCAGCAGTGTATCACAGGGGAACACCGGGGAGCTGTTTTTT. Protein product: CASSVSQGNTGELFF.

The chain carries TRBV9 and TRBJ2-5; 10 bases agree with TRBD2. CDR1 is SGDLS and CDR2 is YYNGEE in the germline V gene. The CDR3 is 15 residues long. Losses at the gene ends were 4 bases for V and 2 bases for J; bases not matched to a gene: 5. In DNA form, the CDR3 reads TGTGCCAGCAGCCCAGGACTAGCGGTTCAAGAGACCCAGTACTTC. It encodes CASSPGLAVQETQYF.

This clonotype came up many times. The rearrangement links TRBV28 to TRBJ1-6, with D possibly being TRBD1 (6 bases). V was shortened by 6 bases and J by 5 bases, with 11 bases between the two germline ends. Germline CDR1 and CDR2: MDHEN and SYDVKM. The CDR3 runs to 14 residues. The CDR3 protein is CASSTGHNNSPLHF. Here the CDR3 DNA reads TGTGCCAGCAGCACGGGACATAATAATTCACCCCTCCACTTT.

CDR3 in DNA: TGTGCCAGCAGGGAGACAGGGGAAGAGACCCAGTACTTC. This codes for CASRETGEETQYF. J is TRBJ2-5 and V is TRBV3-1; TRBD1 aligns across 8 bases. With V trimmed by 6 bases and J by 3 bases, 3 bases remained unmatched. Germline CDR1 reads LGHDT; CDR2 reads YNNKEL (reference sequence). The CDR3 consists of 13 residues.

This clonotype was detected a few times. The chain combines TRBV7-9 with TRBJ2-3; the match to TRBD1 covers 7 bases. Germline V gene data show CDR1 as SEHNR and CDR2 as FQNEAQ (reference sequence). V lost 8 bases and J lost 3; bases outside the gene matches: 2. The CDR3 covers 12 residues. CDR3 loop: CASDRETDTQYF. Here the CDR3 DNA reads TGTGCCAGCGACAGGGAAACAGATACGCAGTATTTT. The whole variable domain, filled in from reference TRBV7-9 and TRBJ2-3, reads DTGVSQNPRHKITKRGQNVTFRCDPISEHNRLYWYRQTLGQGPEFLTYFQNEAQLEKSRLLSDRFSAERPKGSFSTLEIQRTEQGDSAMYLCASDRETDTQYFGPGTRLTVL.

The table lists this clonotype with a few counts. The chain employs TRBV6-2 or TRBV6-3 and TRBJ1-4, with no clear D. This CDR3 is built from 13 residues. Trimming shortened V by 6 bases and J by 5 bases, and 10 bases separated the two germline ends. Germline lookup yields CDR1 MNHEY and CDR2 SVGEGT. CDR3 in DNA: TGTGCCAGCAGCCGACCGACAAATGAAAAACTGTTTTTT. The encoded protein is CASSRPTNEKLFF.

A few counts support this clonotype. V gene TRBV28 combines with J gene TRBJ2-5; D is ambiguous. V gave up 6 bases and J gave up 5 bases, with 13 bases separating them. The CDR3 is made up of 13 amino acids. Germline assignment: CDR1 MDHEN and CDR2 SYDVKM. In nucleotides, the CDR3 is TGTGCCAGCAGCCTTGGGATGGAGGAGACCCAGTACTTC. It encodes CASSLGMEETQYF.